This TCR beta chain was recovered during a study of blood T cell repertoires in COVID-19. The assay was immunoSEQ multiplex PCR, and TCRdb's table has in-frame clones only and misses some. The sample contains around 280,000 clones, approximately 84% of which appear only once. Trimming stripped 0 bases from V and 3 bases from J, with 15 bases between. The CDR3 spans 16 residues. CDR1 MNHEY and CDR2 SVGEGT come from the germline V gene. Sequenced material: peripheral blood. This TCR was sampled from a woman under 40 who had recovered from COVID-19. The V gene is TRBV6-2 or TRBV6-3, the J gene TRBJ2-7, with D possibly matching TRBD2 (5 bases). The CDR3 coding sequence is TGTGCCAGCAGTTACTCGAGGGAAGGACTGTACTACGAGCAGTACTTC. Its protein product is CASSYSREGLYYEQYF.